This T cell receptor (beta chain) was documented in a study of graft-versus-host responses after intestinal transplantation (dated by TCRdb to about 2021). With regard to the full study: Recipients received multivisceral, liver-intestinal, or isolated intestinal transplants. Every recipient was given anti-thymocyte globulin induction, followed by roughly 3 years of maintenance tacrolimus and steroids. After intestinal transplantation, graft-versus-host and host-versus-graft alloreactive T cell clones in the graft, circulation and bone marrow were tracked using bulk TCR-beta CDR3 sequencing. Alloreactive clones were identified by sequencing pre-transplant mixed lymphocyte reaction products and comparing them with unstimulated pre-transplant donor and recipient T cells. The cohort enrolled under 25 intestinal transplant recipients including one retransplant, and a few patients lacking pretransplant specimens were excluded. A peak of at least 4% donor T cells among recipient peripheral blood mononuclear cells was the definition used for donor T cell macrochimerism. Instead of going to the commercial service, samples from a few later patients were sequenced in-house on an Illumina MiSeq and processed with MiXCR. The paper as a whole reports these results and caveats: In the allografts of patients with donor T cell macrochimerism, GvH to HvG T cell clonal ratios were high. GvH clones were detected in recipient bone marrow, and some appeared earlier in ileal mucosa or blood, consistent with an intestinal mucosal origin. Early after transplant, declines in HvG clones were associated with peak levels of circulating GvH clones. The conclusions were limited by the relatively low number and heterogeneity of the intestinal transplant patients.

The library relied on the immunoSEQ multiplex PCR assay. For most patients, high-throughput TCR-beta CDR3 sequencing of genomic DNA was performed by Adaptive Biotechnologies. The study's own analysis went as follows. TCR sequencing data for around 19 patients were retrieved from Adaptive's ImmunoSEQ software; a few other patients were processed with MiXCR and VDJtools. Because the origin of CDR3 nucleotide sequences shared between donor and recipient could not be assigned, those sequences were removed. To be classed as alloreactive, a clone needed at least 2-fold expansion over unstimulated cells and a minimum CFSE-low frequency of 0.002% (template counts) or 0.001% (read counts). Clones were considered mappable if detected in sequenced pre-transplant spleen, lymph node, or MLR CFSE-low populations of the donor or recipient. The cumulative frequency of alloreactive clones was calculated as a percentage of all sequences, weighted by copy number. In TCRdb, the immuneACCESS table is reduced to in-frame sequences with V and J assigned. These tables do not hold every clone; where another copy was compared, an unresolved V gene accounts for under half, and the others remain unexplained. From that table come the V and J calls and clone size; the DNA was used to work out D and trimming. This sample holds approximately 15,000 clones; approximately 59% were observed only once. Clones ranked in the top ten supply about 13% of the sample.

To isolate intraepithelial and lamina propria lymphocytes from graft specimens, dithiothreitol, EDTA incubations and collagenase D digestion were used. Bulk TCR-beta sequencing was performed on serial intestinal graft biopsy specimens collected as late as 600 days after transplant. V is pared back by 5 bases and J by 6 bases, with 10 bases lying between the germline termini. Including the terminal cysteine and phenylalanine, the CDR3 comprises 13 residues. Only the CDR3 DNA stays, 39 bases, in frame from base 1. Reading the germline V gene gives CDR1 SNHLY and CDR2 FYNNEI. A word on this clone: The specificity of this receptor is unknown. Base qualities are not at hand, and no much larger clone is one base apart.

The receptor was isolated from a human patient who received an intestinal transplant, so some T cells may come from the graft donor. The rearrangement joined TRBV2 to TRBJ2-2, with the identity of the D gene unclear. Sample: ileum tissue, taken 524 days after transplant. Read as DNA, the sequence is TGTGCCAGCAGTTACACCGCCTCCGGGGAGCTGTTTTTT. Its translation reads: CASSYTASGELFF.